This TCR beta chain emerged from a study of blood T cell repertoires in COVID-19. Overall study context: COVID-19 samples collected from the United States, Italy and Spain covered acute and convalescent phases. Sources were T cells, B-cell-depleted T cells, or PBMCs; the material itself was cDNA or gDNA.

In the authors' workflow: Amplification from reference gene primers served as the basis for estimated nucleated cell counts. Assay used: immunoSEQ multiplex PCR; TCRdb lists only in-frame clones, some missing. For V, J and clone size, that table is used; D and trimming come from the DNA. The sample gives 180,000 or so clones, around 86% of which show up once; about 8.2% is in the top ten. The germline gives CDR1 KGHSH, CDR2 LQKENI. Trimming stripped 4 bases from V and 0 bases from J, with 15 bases between. The CDR3 extends over 17 amino acids. The receptor's source is a man aged 55 to 70 with acute or convalescent COVID-19. The gene calls are TRBV18 and TRBJ1-4, with D possibly TRBD1 on 6 matching bases. The specimen was peripheral blood. The CDR3 reads CASSLRTDPATNEKLFF. DNA of the CDR3: TGTGCCAGCTCACTTCGGACAGACCCTGCAACTAATGAAAAACTGTTTTTT.